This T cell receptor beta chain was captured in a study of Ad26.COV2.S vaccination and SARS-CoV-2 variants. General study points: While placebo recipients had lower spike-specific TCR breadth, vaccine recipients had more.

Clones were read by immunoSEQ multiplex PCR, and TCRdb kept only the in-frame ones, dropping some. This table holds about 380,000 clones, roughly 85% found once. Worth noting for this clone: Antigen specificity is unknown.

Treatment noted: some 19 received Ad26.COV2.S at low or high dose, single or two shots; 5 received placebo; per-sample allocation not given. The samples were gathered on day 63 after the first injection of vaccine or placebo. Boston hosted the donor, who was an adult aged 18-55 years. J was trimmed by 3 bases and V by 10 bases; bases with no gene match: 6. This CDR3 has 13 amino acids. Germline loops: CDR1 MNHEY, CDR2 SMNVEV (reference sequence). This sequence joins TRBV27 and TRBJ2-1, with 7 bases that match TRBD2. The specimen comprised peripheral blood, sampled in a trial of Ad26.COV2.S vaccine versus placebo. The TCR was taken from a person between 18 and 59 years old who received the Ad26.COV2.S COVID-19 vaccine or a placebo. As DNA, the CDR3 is TGTGCCACCGGGAGGCTTGGCTACAATGAGCAGTTCTTC. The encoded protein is CATGRLGYNEQFF.